Listed below are T cell receptor beta chains from one sample, sequenced in a study of beta chain features in type 1 diabetes. Sequenced by immunoSEQ multiplex PCR; TCRdb stores in-frame clones only, minus some. Of approximately 170,000 clones in the sample, 50% to 70% were seen once. The specimen was naive CD4+ T cells from blood. The source is a man aged 30 to 39 with type 1 diabetes. The CDR3 runs from the conserved cysteine through the conserved F or W. The D gene is left open where the match is weak. Only some rows state a clone size, as once, few, many or a class for expanded clones.

>TRBV4-3|TRBJ2-2|-|-
TGCGCCAGCAGCCAAGAGACCGTGCGCGGGGAGCTGTTTTTT
CASSQETVRGELFF
>TRBV20-1|TRBJ2-1|-|-
TGCAGTGCTAGACGTCGGGGTGAGCAGTTCTTC
CSARRRGEQFF
>TRBV10-3|TRBJ2-3|TRBD2|-
TGTGCCATCAGTGCGGGACTAGCGGCAGATACGCAGTATTTT
CAISAGLAADTQYF
>TRBV4-3|TRBJ2-2|TRBD2|-
TGCGCCAGCAGCCGGACGGTCCTTCTAGCGGCCGGGGAGCTGTTTTTT
CASSRTVLLAAGELFF
>TRBV29-1|TRBJ1-2|TRBD1|-
TGCAGCTACCGGGACAGGGTGGATGGCTACACCTTC
CSYRDRVDGYTF
>TRBV7-9|TRBJ2-1|TRBD2|few
TGTGCCAGCAGCTCCAGGACTAGCGGAGTCAATGAGCAGTTCTTC
CASSSRTSGVNEQFF
>TRBV15|TRBJ2-3|TRBD1|-
TGTGCCACCTCTGGTGACAGGGGGCAAGGGACAGATACGCAGTATTTT
CATSGDRGQGTDTQYF
>TRBV7-2|TRBJ2-6|-|-
TGTGCCAGCACCAATAGAGTGTCTGGGGCCAACGTCCTGACTTTC
CASTNRVSGANVLTF
>TRBV9|TRBJ2-3|TRBD2|-
TGTGCCAGCAGCGTAACCCTCGACGTAGCGGGCGATACGCAGTATTTT
CASSVTLDVAGDTQYF
>TRBV30|TRBJ2-7|-|few
TGTGCCTGGAACCGACAGCTTAGCTCCTACGAGCAGTACTTC
CAWNRQLSSYEQYF
>TRBV15|TRBJ1-2|-|-
TGTGCCACCAGCAGAGATTGGGGAGTTAACTATGGCTACACCTTC
CATSRDWGVNYGYTF
>TRBV25-1|TRBJ2-7|-|-
TGTGCCAGCACCGAACAAGGGTACGAGCAGTACTTC
CASTEQGYEQYF
>TRBV29-1|TRBJ2-1|-|-
TGCAGCCTGGGGGGTCCGGAACTAGCCAATGAGCAGTTCTTC
CSLGGPELANEQFF
>TRBV11-2|TRBJ2-6|-|once
TGTGCCAGCAGCTTGACGGGCTCTGGGGCCAACGTCCTGACTTTC
CASSLTGSGANVLTF
>TRBV7-9|TRBJ2-7|TRBD1|-
TGTGCCAGCAGCTCCGTGGAGGACAGGGGTGACGAGCAGTACTTC
CASSSVEDRGDEQYF
>TRBV29-1|TRBJ1-1|-|few
TGCAGCGTTGTTAGGCAGGCGAACACTGAAGCTTTCTTT
CSVVRQANTEAFF
>TRBV27|TRBJ2-7|TRBD1|-
TGTGCCAGCAGACGACAGGGCTCCTACGAGCAGTACTTC
CASRRQGSYEQYF
>TRBV23-1|TRBJ1-4|-|-
TGCGCCAGCAGTCAATCGGAGGGAACTGAGGAAAAACTGTTTTTT
CASSQSEGTEEKLFF
>TRBV11-2|TRBJ2-2|-|-
TGTGCCAGCAGCTTAGTAACTGGGGGCCTGGAGCTGTTTTTT
CASSLVTGGLELFF
>TRBV20-1|TRBJ2-7|-|-
TGCAGTGCCCTTCCCGTTTACGAGCAGTACTTC
CSALPVYEQYF
>TRBV11-2|TRBJ1-1|-|few
TGTGCCAGCAGCTCAAGAAGGAACACTGAAGCTTTCTTT
CASSSRRNTEAFF
>TRBV29-1|TRBJ1-1|TRBD1|few
TGCAGTGGACAGGGCCTTGGCACTGAAGCTTTCTTT
CSGQGLGTEAFF